These 28 T cell receptor beta chains were sequenced from one sample in a study of shared clonotypes between healthy human individuals. Some clones are missing from TCRdb's copy, which holds only in-frame ones; the method was immunoSEQ multiplex PCR. The sample carries roughly 100,000 clones, 67% recorded once. Material: memory CD8+ T cells sorted from blood. The subset denotes: CD45RO+ cells pooled with CCR7-negative TemRA cells. These receptors originate from a woman aged 25 to 39 in good health.

This clone was counted many times. V is TRBV6-4 and J is TRBJ2-2; 7 nucleotides align to TRBD1. Trimming removed 3 bases from V and 3 bases from J; junction bases left unmatched: 1. The germline V gene has CDR1 MRHNA and CDR2 SNTAGT. The CDR3 sequence is 14 residues long. The CDR3 region has the DNA TGTGCCAGCAGTGAAACAGGGGACACCGGGGAGCTGTTTTTT. It codes for CASSETGDTGELFF.

In its sample, this clone was seen once. J is TRBJ1-2 and V is TRBV28; TRBD1 matches 7 bases. The CDR3 runs 13 residues. J lost 4 bases, V lost 7 bases, and 6 bases had no gene match. In germline, CDR1 is MDHEN, CDR2 SYDVKM. The CDR3 sequence is CASTRQGGYGYTF. The CDR3 nucleotides read TGTGCCAGCACCCGACAGGGTGGCTATGGCTACACCTTC.

The chain is built from TRBV7-8 and TRBJ2-1; 10 nucleotides match TRBD2. Unmatched junction bases numbered 7, after V lost 5 bases and J lost 0 bases. This CDR3 is 17 amino acids long. Per germline, CDR1 SGHVS and CDR2 FQNEAQ. The CDR3 sequence: CASSVGLAVSSYNEQFF. For the CDR3, the DNA is TGTGCCAGCAGCGTCGGACTAGCGGTTAGCTCCTACAATGAGCAGTTCTTC.

The V and J genes are TRBV5-1 and TRBJ2-1; 9 bases match TRBD2. Trimming at V came to 3 bases and at J to 4 bases, leaving 14 bases not matched to a gene. Germline CDR1 reads SGHRS; CDR2 reads YFSETQ. The length of the CDR3 is 18 residues. The CDR3 loop is CASSSRPGSGSVYNEQFF. Here the CDR3 DNA reads TGCGCCAGCAGCTCCCGTCCGGGTAGCGGGAGTGTATACAATGAGCAGTTCTTC.

This chain connects TRBV28 to TRBJ2-7; TRBD1 aligns across 10 bases. The CDR3 spans 14 residues. CDR1 is MDHEN, CDR2 SYDVKM, per germline. J was trimmed by 4 bases and V by 10 bases; bases with no gene match: 10. The CDR3 is CATQGTGAYYEQYF. In DNA, the CDR3 is TGTGCCACCCAGGGGACAGGGGCATATTACGAGCAGTACTTC.

CDR3 sequence: CASSLRAYEQYF. The CDR3 nucleotides read TGTGCCAGCTCCCTGCGGGCCTACGAGCAGTACTTC. The V gene is TRBV2, the J gene TRBJ2-7; TRBD2 might be the D (5 bases). This CDR3 has 12 amino acids. Trimming took 8 bases from V and 2 from J, leaving 10 bases between them. The V gene's germline CDR1 is SNHLY and CDR2 FYNNEI.

The rearrangement uses TRBV23-1 and TRBJ2-6, with a tentative D call TRBD1 (5 bases). TRBV23-1 is classed as an ORF, of uncertain function. CDR3 length: 15 residues. V was clipped by 7 bases and J by 2 bases, with 12 bases between them. CDR3 region: CASTAWGPGANVLTF. CDR3 bases: TGCGCCAGCACCGCCTGGGGCCCTGGGGCCAACGTCCTGACTTTC.

The V and J genes are TRBV9 and TRBJ2-6; unclear D gene. Per the germline V gene, CDR1 is SGDLS and CDR2 is YYNGEE. V lost 3 bases, J lost 3 bases, and 1 base lay in between. The CDR3 runs 12 residues. For the CDR3, the DNA is TGTGCCAGCAGCGGTGGGGCCAACGTCCTGACTTTC. Translating gives CASSGGANVLTF.

The chain is built from TRBV5-1 and TRBJ2-1; TRBD1 is a possible D gene (5 bases). This CDR3 contains 11 residues. The germline V gene has CDR1 SGHRS and CDR2 YFSETQ. V gave up 4 bases and J gave up 10 bases, with 9 bases separating them. The CDR3 region is CASSHQGEQFF. CDR3 bases: TGCGCCAGCAGCCACCAGGGAGAGCAGTTCTTC.

V is TRBV4-1 and J is TRBJ2-5; 14 nucleotides align to TRBD2. CDR1 and CDR2 from the germline V gene are MGHRA and YSYEKL. CDR3 size: 17 residues. V lost 5 bases, J lost 3 bases, and 8 bases stayed unmatched. The CDR3 here is CASSLGLAGVGEETQYF. The CDR3 region has the DNA TGCGCCAGCAGCTTGGGACTAGCGGGAGTGGGTGAAGAGACCCAGTACTTC.

V usage is TRBV7-2 and J usage is TRBJ2-7; 7 positions agree with TRBD2. The V segment lost 1 base and the J segment 0 bases; nucleotides outside the gene matches: 0. Per the germline V gene, CDR1 is SGHTA and CDR2 is FQGNSA. CDR3 size: 14 residues. The CDR3 sequence: CASSLGLASYEQYF. In DNA, the CDR3 is TGTGCCAGCAGCTTAGGACTAGCCTCCTACGAGCAGTACTTC.

The chain has TRBV28 and TRBJ2-7; no reliable D call. CDR1 and CDR2 from the germline V gene are MDHEN and SYDVKM. The CDR3 runs to 13 residues. The germline V and J ends were trimmed by 2 bases and 4 bases, with 9 bases remaining between them. The CDR3 DNA reads as TGTGCCAGCAGTTTAGGGTCCTTTTACGAGCAGTACTTC. Amino acids: CASSLGSFYEQYF.

The chain employs TRBV2 and TRBJ2-1; no clear D gene. V was cut by 7 bases and J by 3 bases, with 10 bases left in between. The germline V gene encodes CDR1 SNHLY and CDR2 FYNNEI. The CDR3 is made up of 13 amino acids. DNA of the CDR3: TGTGCCAGCAAATCCCGCGGCTACAATGAGCAGTTCTTC. Translated: CASKSRGYNEQFF.

The chain employs TRBV11-2 and TRBJ2-2; D remains unclear. Per the germline V gene, CDR1 is SGHAT and CDR2 is FQNNGV. The CDR3 runs 15 residues. The V end lost 5 bases, the J end lost 4 bases, and 14 bases lay between the germline ends. The DNA for the CDR3 is TGTGCCAGCAGCCCGTACGGCGTAGGCACCGGGGAGCTGTTTTTT. This translates into CASSPYGVGTGELFF.

This rearrangement joins TRBV30 to TRBJ2-5; TRBD1 matches 10 bases. Losses at the gene ends were 8 bases for V and 5 bases for J; bases not matched to a gene: 8. Germline V gene lookup returns CDR1 GTSNPN and CDR2 SVGIG (reference sequence). CDR3 size: 13 residues. CDR3 loop: CATDRGRRETQYF. The CDR3 nucleotides are TGTGCCACTGACAGGGGGCGCCGGGAGACCCAGTACTTC.

The chain joins TRBV7-6 to TRBJ1-4; possible D gene TRBD1, 5 bases. Germline CDR1 and CDR2: SGHVS and FNYEAQ. The CDR3 has 16 amino acids. Trimming cost V 7 bases and J 0 bases, with 15 bases left between them. The CDR3: CASTPTETSTNEKLFF. As DNA, the CDR3 is TGTGCCAGCACCCCGACAGAGACCTCAACTAATGAAAAACTGTTTTTT. Supplemented by reference TRBV7-6 and TRBJ1-4, the full variable domain reads GAGVSQSPRYKVTKRGQDVALRCDPISGHVSLYWYRQALGQGPEFLTYFNYEAQQDKSGLPNDRFSAERPEGSISTLTIQRTEQRDSAMYRCASTPTETSTNEKLFFGSGTQLSVL.

With regard to this clone: At one end the junction does not follow the germline gene, possibly because of a read error. The gene calls are TRBV6-1 and TRBJ2-1; perhaps D is TRBD1 or TRBD2 (6 bases each). Germline V CDR1 and CDR2: MNHNS, SASEGT. The CDR3 spans 16 residues. The CDR3 spells CASSEEGGAGFNEQFF. CDR3 bases: TGTGCCAGCAGCGAAGAGGGGGGCGCGGGGTTCAATGAGCAGTTCTTC.

V is TRBV30 and J is TRBJ2-5; tentative D call: TRBD2 (6 bases). This CDR3 has 12 residues. The germline V and J ends were trimmed by 5 bases and 2 bases, with 9 bases remaining between them. The germline V gene has CDR1 GTSNPN and CDR2 SVGIG (reference sequence). The CDR3 is CAWGGLQETQYF. The CDR3 DNA follows: TGTGCCTGGGGGGGGTTACAAGAGACCCAGTACTTC.

The table lists this clone with many counts. The V and J genes are TRBV11-2 and TRBJ2-7; no clear D. CDR1 SGHAT and CDR2 FQNNGV come from the germline V gene. V was shortened by 5 bases and J by 0 bases, with 5 bases between the two germline ends. The CDR3 is 12 residues long. CDR3 loop: CASSASSYEQYF. DNA of the CDR3: TGTGCCAGCAGCGCTAGCTCCTACGAGCAGTACTTC.

CDR3 coding DNA: TGTGCCAGCAGTTTAAGGCTTTCACAGGTTAATGGTGAAGCTTTCTTT. It translates to CASSLRLSQVNGEAFF. The chain combines TRBV28 with TRBJ1-1; D is perhaps TRBD1 (5 bases). Germline CDR1 MDHEN, CDR2 SYDVKM. V was clipped by 2 bases and J by 7 bases, with 20 bases between them. CDR3 length equals 16 residues.

The CDR3: CASSSTKFLKGSYEQYF. DNA of the CDR3: TGTGCCAGCAGCTCCACAAAATTTCTAAAAGGGTCTTACGAGCAGTACTTC. The chain couples TRBV5-6 to TRBJ2-7; no firm D call. CDR3 length equals 17 residues. Deletions cut 3 bases from V and 4 bases from J, with 23 bases between. Germline loops: CDR1 SGHDT, CDR2 YYEEEE.

DNA for the CDR3: TGCAGTGCTAGACAGGCTTACGAGCAGTACTTC. Encoded protein: CSARQAYEQYF. This chain joins TRBV20-1 and TRBJ2-7; no clear D gene. The V end was cut by 2 bases, the J end by 4 bases, with 6 bases between. Germline V gene sequence: CDR1 DFQATT, CDR2 SNEGSKA (reference sequence). This CDR3 is 11 amino acids long.

The CDR3 loop reads CASSIRGKLNEQYF. DNA for the CDR3: TGTGCCAGTAGTATACGGGGAAAGTTAAACGAGCAGTACTTC. The rearrangement joins TRBV19 to TRBJ2-7, with D maybe TRBD2 (5 bases). The CDR3 spans 14 residues. Trimming left V 2 bases short and J 5 bases short, with 13 bases between. Germline CDR1 LNHDA, CDR2 SQIVND (reference sequence).

The chain couples TRBV4-1 to TRBJ1-1; TRBD1 aligns across 7 bases. V gave up 7 bases and J gave up 2 bases; unmatched junction bases: 4. Germline lookup yields CDR1 MGHRA and CDR2 YSYEKL. This CDR3 has 13 residues. The CDR3 DNA follows: TGCGCCAGCACCGACAGGGTAAACACTGAAGCTTTCTTT. Amino acid sequence: CASTDRVNTEAFF.

The chain has TRBV5-6 and TRBJ1-2; D unresolved. CDR1 and CDR2 (germline): SGHDT, YYEEEE. The CDR3 totals 14 residues. V shed 4 bases and J shed 5 bases, with 15 bases lying between them. In DNA form, the CDR3 reads TGTGCCAGCAGCCCCCGAGAGGGTCCGTATGGCTACACCTTC. Translated, it gives CASSPREGPYGYTF. The full variable domain, rest sourced from reference TRBV5-6 and TRBJ1-2, is DAGVTQSPTHLIKTRGQQVTLRCSPKSGHDTVSWYQQALGQGPQFIFQYYEEEERQRGNFPDRFSGHQFPNYSSELNVNALLLGDSALYLCASSPREGPYGYTFGSGTRLTVV.

The V and J genes are TRBV5-4 and TRBJ1-1; D call uncertain. CDR1 SGHNT and CDR2 YYREEE come from the germline V gene (reference sequence). Trimming took off 3 bases at V and 7 bases at J, with 13 bases between the two ends. The CDR3 is 13 amino acids. The CDR3 spells CASSSSRSGEAFF. In nucleotides, the CDR3 is TGTGCCAGCAGCTCCTCCAGATCCGGTGAAGCTTTCTTT. Looking up the rest from reference TRBV5-4 and TRBJ1-1 gives the full variable domain: ETGVTQSPTHLIKTRGQQVTLRCSSQSGHNTVSWYQQALGQGPQFIFQYYREEENGRGNFPPRFSGLQFPNYSSELNVNALELDDSALYLCASSSSRSGEAFFGQGTRLTVV.

This clone was seen only a few times. The chain couples TRBV7-3 to TRBJ1-3; 8 bases are shared with TRBD1. The germline V gene has CDR1 SGHTA and CDR2 FQGTGA. V was clipped by 0 bases and J by 3 bases; unmatched bases: 10. This CDR3 comprises 18 residues. The DNA for the CDR3 is TGTGCCAGCAGCTTAACACTTCCGGGACAGGAGGATGGAAACACCATATATTTT. This codes for CASSLTLPGQEDGNTIYF.

The rearrangement uses TRBV11-2 and TRBJ2-2, with TRBD2 identical over 8 bases. The V and J ends lost 0 bases and 4 bases, in that order; junction bases with no gene match: 7. Germline lookup yields CDR1 SGHAT and CDR2 FQNNGV. CDR3 length: 17 residues. The CDR3 DNA is TGTGCCAGCAGCTTAGATCTGAGCGGGAGTTTCACCGGGGAGCTGTTTTTT. This translates into CASSLDLSGSFTGELFF.